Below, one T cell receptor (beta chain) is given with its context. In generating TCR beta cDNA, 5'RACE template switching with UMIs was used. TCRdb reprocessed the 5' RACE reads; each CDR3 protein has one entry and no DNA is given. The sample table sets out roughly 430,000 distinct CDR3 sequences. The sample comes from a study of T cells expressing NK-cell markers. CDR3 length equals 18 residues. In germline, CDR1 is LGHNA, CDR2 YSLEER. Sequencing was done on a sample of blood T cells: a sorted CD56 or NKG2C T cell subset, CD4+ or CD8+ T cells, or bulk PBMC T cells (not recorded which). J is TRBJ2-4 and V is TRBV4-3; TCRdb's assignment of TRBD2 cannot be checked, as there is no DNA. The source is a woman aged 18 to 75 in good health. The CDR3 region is CASSQLLAGGLAKNIQYF.